These 14 T cell receptor beta chains were sequenced from one sample in a study of shared clonotypes between healthy human individuals. In the naive CD8 group, cells lacked CD45RO and were positively selected for CCR7, so terminally differentiated effector memory CD45RA+ cells were left out. The data were produced by immunoSEQ multiplex PCR, yet TCRdb's version contains in-frame clones alone and is incomplete. The sample lists fewer than 800,000 clones, roughly nine tenths seen once, with approximately 24% in the top ten. What was sequenced was naive CD8+ T cells sorted from blood. These receptors were obtained from a man aged 25 to 45 in good health.

V is TRBV7-3 and J is TRBJ2-3; 8 bases map to TRBD1. Losses at the gene ends were 5 bases for V and 0 bases for J; bases not matched to a gene: 10. The CDR3 length is 17 residues. Germline CDR1 is SGHTA and CDR2 is FQGTGA. CDR3 sequence: CASSDRTGMTSTDTQYF. For the CDR3, the DNA is TGTGCCAGCAGCGACCGGACAGGGATGACTAGCACAGATACGCAGTATTTT.

The chain carries TRBV28 and TRBJ2-1, with TRBD2 matching 11 bases. V gave up 6 bases and J gave up 4 bases; unmatched junction bases: 5. Per the germline V gene, CDR1 is MDHEN and CDR2 is SYDVKM. The CDR3 runs to 15 residues. CDR3 nucleotides: TGTGCCAGCAGCACCGGGACTAGCGGTTACAATGAGCAGTTCTTC. This sequence encodes CASSTGTSGYNEQFF.

This clone was seen a handful of times. Germline is not matched at one junction end, which may reflect a read error. The V call is TRBV7-7, the J call TRBJ2-3; no definite D call. The CDR3 runs 13 residues. Germline V gives CDR1 SSHAT, CDR2 FNYEAQ (reference sequence). The chain's CDR3 is CASSLGLMDTQYF. The CDR3 DNA follows: TGTGCTAGCAGCTTAGGGCTAATGGATACGCAGTATTTT.

The chain is built from TRBV11-3 and TRBJ2-5, with a tentative D call TRBD1 (5 bases). Trimming cost V 5 bases and J 1 base, with 8 bases left between them. Germline V gene lookup returns CDR1 SGHNT and CDR2 YENEEA. This CDR3 is built from 13 residues. CDR3 bases: TGTGCCAGCAGCCCTGGGGCCCAAGAGACCCAGTACTTC. Its translation: CASSPGAQETQYF.

The V gene is TRBV28, the J gene TRBJ2-7; a weak D match, TRBD2 (5 bases). This CDR3 contains 13 residues. Germline V lookup: CDR1 MDHEN, CDR2 SYDVKM. V was cut by 4 bases and J by 3 bases, with 10 bases left in between. The CDR3: CASSSGIFYEQYF. The CDR3 DNA follows: TGTGCCAGCAGTTCCGGGATTTTCTACGAGCAGTACTTC. The whole variable domain, remainder taken from reference TRBV28 and TRBJ2-7, is DVKVTQSSRYLVKRTGEKVFLECVQDMDHENMFWYRQDPGLGLRLIYFSYDVKMKEKGDIPEGYSVSREKKERFSLILESASTNQTSMYLCASSSGIFYEQYFGPGTRLTVT.

V and J are TRBV30 and TRBJ1-1; no reliable D call. V lost 1 base to trimming and J lost 2 bases, with 8 bases between them. CDR3 length equals 13 residues. The germline gives CDR1 GTSNPN, CDR2 SVGIG (reference sequence). The CDR3 region has the DNA TGTGCCTGGAGTGACGGGAGAAACACTGAAGCTTTCTTT. It yields the protein CAWSDGRNTEAFF.

V usage is TRBV28 and J usage is TRBJ2-7; D uncertain. CDR1 MDHEN and CDR2 SYDVKM come from the germline V gene. The CDR3 is 14 residues long. The ends were cut back, 3 bases at V and 2 bases at J, with 11 bases in the middle. The CDR3 nucleotides read TGTGCCAGCAGTTTTAGGCCTAGGGCCTACGAGCAGTACTTC. Its protein is CASSFRPRAYEQYF.

J is TRBJ2-7 and V is TRBV7-9; possible D gene TRBD2, 5 bases. Germline CDR1 SEHNR, CDR2 FQNEAQ (reference sequence). The CDR3 consists of 13 residues. The V gene lost 5 bases and the J gene lost 3 bases, with 11 bases spanning the gap. The DNA for the CDR3 is TGTGCCAGCAGCGGATCCCGGGGCTACGAGCAGTACTTC. Residues: CASSGSRGYEQYF. Full variable domain (missing parts from reference TRBV7-9 and TRBJ2-7): DTGVSQNPRHKITKRGQNVTFRCDPISEHNRLYWYRQTLGQGPEFLTYFQNEAQLEKSRLLSDRFSAERPKGSFSTLEIQRTEQGDSAMYLCASSGSRGYEQYFGPGTRLTVT.

The chain joins TRBV6-5 to TRBJ2-7; possibly TRBD2 for D (6 bases). Deletions cut 7 bases from V and 3 bases from J, with 10 bases between. Germline CDR1 MNHEY, CDR2 SVGAGI. There are 12 residues in the CDR3. The CDR3 bases are TGTGCCAGCATTAGCGGATACTACGAGCAGTACTTC. Its translation: CASISGYYEQYF.

J is TRBJ2-5 and V is TRBV29-1; D assignment may be TRBD1 or TRBD2 (5 bases each). Germline CDR1 is SQVTM and CDR2 is ANQGSEA. The CDR3 loop spans 13 amino acids. V lost 5 bases and J lost 4, with 14 bases in between. The CDR3 region is CSVSERGRETQYF. The DNA for the CDR3 is TGCAGCGTTTCCGAGAGGGGTAGAGAGACCCAGTACTTC.

This chain links TRBV2 with TRBJ2-7; 10 nucleotides match TRBD1. The CDR3 extends over 13 amino acids. Per germline, CDR1 SNHLY and CDR2 FYNNEI. V trimming: 8 bases; J trimming: 5 bases; junction bases outside the gene matches: 6. CDR3 DNA sequence: TGTGCCAGCTTGGGACAGGGGTCCCACGAGCAGTACTTC. As protein: CASLGQGSHEQYF.

The table lists this clone with a count of one. The gene calls are TRBV6-4 and TRBJ2-1, with D possibly being TRBD2 (6 bases). Germline V gene lookup returns CDR1 MRHNA and CDR2 SNTAGT. The CDR3 spans 14 residues. V was clipped by 4 bases and J by 2 bases, with 9 bases between them. The CDR3 region has the DNA TGTGCCAGCAGTGCGGGGGAACCCTACAATGAGCAGTTCTTC. Protein product: CASSAGEPYNEQFF.

The chain uses TRBV19 and TRBJ2-1, with 10 bases matching TRBD2. Germline trimming cut 3 bases from V and 4 bases from J; bases unmatched to any gene: 12. Per germline, CDR1 LNHDA and CDR2 SQIVND (reference sequence). The CDR3 loop spans 18 amino acids. The CDR3 DNA follows: TGTGCCAGTAGTATCATGAGCGGGAGGGCCGAAATTTACAATGAGCAGTTCTTC. Translation: CASSIMSGRAEIYNEQFF.

Concerning this clone: The sample holds other DNA sequences that translate to the same CDR3. The chain carries TRBV29-1 and TRBJ2-3; D ambiguous. In germline, CDR1 is SQVTM, CDR2 ANQGSEA. The CDR3 is 10 residues long. V lost 4 bases to trimming and J lost 4 bases, with 3 bases between them. This CDR3 reads CSVASDTQYF. CDR3 sequence (DNA): TGCAGCGTTGCGTCAGATACGCAGTATTTT.